Given below is one TCR beta chain in context. Its antigen is currently unknown. It was healthy bone marrow donors who served as donors. These data originate in a study of cytomegalovirus exposure and HLA in healthy donors. The study, taken as a whole, reports: Using the classifier, cytomegalovirus status was reportedly diagnosed with high specificity and sensitivity. Per published accounts, TCR beta sequences correctly predicted the HLA-A and HLA-B alleles of most subjects. Some segments of the V type, notably TRBV6-2 and TRBV6-3, were excluded as indistinguishable.

The ends were cut back, 8 bases at V and 3 bases at J, with 19 bases in the middle. Germline CDR1 reads MNHNS; CDR2 reads SASEGT. There are 15 residues in the CDR3. Primers for the PCR totalled 60 Vbeta and 13 Jbeta. The repertoire was sequenced with immunoSEQ multiplex PCR; TCRdb's copy has only in-frame clones and lacks some. The sample shows some 270,000 clones, 80% of them seen only once. The sample consisted of PBMCs. This chain joins TRBV6-1 and TRBJ2-5; D is perhaps TRBD1 (7 bases). The origin of this receptor is a girl aged 2-10 years in good health and CMV-seronegative. Here the CDR3 reads CASLRRGRAEETQYF. The CDR3 DNA sequence: TGTGCCAGCCTAAGGAGGGGGCGCGCCGAAGAGACCCAGTACTTC.